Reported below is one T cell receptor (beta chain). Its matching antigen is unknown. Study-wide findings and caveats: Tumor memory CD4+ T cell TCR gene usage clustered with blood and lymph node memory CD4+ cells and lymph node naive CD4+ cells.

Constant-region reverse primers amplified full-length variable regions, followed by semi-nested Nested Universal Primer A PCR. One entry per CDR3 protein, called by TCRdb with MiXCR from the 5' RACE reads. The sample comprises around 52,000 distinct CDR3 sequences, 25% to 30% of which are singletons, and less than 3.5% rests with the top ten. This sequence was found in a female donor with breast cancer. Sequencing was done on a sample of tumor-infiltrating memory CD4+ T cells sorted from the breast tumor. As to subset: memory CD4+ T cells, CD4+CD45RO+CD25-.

CDR3 in amino acids: CASSPQGSSGETQYF. CDR3 sequence (DNA): TGTGCCAGCAGCCCCCAGGGGAGTTCGGGGGAGACCCAGTACTTC. This chain links TRBV9 with TRBJ2-5, with D possibly matching TRBD1 (6 bases). V was shortened by 4 bases and J by 5 bases, with 18 bases between the two germline ends. The CDR3 length is 15 residues. Germline V gives CDR1 SGDLS, CDR2 YYNGEE. Full variable domain (missing parts from reference TRBV9 and TRBJ2-5): DSGVTQTPKHLITATGQRVTLRCSPRSGDLSVYWYQQSLDQGLQFLIQYYNGEERAKGNILERFSAQQFPDLHSELNLSSLELGDSALYFCASSPQGSSGETQYFGPGTRLLVL.